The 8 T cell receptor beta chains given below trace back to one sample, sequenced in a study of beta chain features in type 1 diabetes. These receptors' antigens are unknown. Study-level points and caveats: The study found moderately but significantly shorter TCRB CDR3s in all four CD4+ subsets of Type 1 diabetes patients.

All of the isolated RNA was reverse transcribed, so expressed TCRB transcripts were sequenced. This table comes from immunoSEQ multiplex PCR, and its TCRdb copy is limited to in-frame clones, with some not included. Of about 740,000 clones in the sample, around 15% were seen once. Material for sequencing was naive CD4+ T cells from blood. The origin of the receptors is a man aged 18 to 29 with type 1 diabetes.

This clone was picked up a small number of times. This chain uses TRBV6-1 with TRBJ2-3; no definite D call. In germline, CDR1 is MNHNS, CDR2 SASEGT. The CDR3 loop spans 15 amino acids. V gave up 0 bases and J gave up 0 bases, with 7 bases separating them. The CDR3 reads CASSEAPVSTDTQYF. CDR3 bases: TGTGCCAGCAGTGAAGCGCCGGTCAGCACAGATACGCAGTATTTT.

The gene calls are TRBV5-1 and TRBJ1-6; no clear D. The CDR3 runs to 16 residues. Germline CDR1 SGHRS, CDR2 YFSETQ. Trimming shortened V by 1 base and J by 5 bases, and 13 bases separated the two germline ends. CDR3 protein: CASSLTPSEDNSPLHF. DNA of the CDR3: TGCGCCAGCAGCTTGACCCCCAGTGAGGATAATTCACCCCTCCACTTT.

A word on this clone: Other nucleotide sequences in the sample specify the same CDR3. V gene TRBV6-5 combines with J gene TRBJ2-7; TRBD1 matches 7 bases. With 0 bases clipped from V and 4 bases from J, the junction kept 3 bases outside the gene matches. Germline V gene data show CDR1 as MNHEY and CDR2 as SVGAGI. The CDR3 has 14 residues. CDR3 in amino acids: CASSYSGQSYEQYF. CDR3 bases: TGTGCCAGCAGTTACTCGGGACAGAGTTACGAGCAGTACTTC.

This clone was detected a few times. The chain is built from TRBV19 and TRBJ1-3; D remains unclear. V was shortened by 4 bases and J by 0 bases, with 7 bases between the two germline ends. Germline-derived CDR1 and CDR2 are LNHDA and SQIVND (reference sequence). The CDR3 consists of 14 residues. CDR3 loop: CASSTQSSGNTIYF. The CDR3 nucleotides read TGTGCCAGTAGTACACAGAGCTCTGGAAACACCATATATTTT.

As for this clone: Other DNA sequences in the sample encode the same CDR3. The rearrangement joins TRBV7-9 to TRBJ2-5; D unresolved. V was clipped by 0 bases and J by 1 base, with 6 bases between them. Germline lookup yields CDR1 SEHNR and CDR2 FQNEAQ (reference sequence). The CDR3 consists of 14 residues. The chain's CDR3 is CASSLAEIQETQYF. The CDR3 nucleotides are TGTGCCAGCAGCTTAGCGGAGATCCAAGAGACCCAGTACTTC. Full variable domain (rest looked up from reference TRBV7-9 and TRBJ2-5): DTGVSQNPRHKITKRGQNVTFRCDPISEHNRLYWYRQTLGQGPEFLTYFQNEAQLEKSRLLSDRFSAERPKGSFSTLEIQRTEQGDSAMYLCASSLAEIQETQYFGPGTRLLVL.

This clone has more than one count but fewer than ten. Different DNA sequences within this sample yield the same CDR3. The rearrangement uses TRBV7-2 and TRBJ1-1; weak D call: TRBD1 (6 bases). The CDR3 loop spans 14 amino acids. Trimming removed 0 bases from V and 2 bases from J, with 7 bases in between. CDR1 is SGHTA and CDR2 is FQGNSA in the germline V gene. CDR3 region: CASSLAGANTEAFF. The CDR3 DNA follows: TGTGCCAGCAGCTTAGCGGGGGCCAACACTGAAGCTTTCTTT.

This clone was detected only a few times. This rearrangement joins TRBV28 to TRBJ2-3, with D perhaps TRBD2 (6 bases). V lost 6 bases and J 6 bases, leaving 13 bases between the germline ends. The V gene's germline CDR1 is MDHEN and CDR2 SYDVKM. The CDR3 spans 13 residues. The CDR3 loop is CASSPPDYDTQYF. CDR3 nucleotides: TGTGCCAGCAGCCCACCGGACTACGATACGCAGTATTTT.

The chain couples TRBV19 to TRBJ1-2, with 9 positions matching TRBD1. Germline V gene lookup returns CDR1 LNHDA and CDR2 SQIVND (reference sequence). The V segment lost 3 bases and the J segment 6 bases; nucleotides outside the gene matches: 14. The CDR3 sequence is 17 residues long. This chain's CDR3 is CASSIPGGQGILDGYTF. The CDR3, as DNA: TGTGCCAGTAGTATCCCCGGAGGACAGGGGATATTGGATGGCTACACCTTC.